This passage covers 17 T cell receptor beta chains from one sample sequenced in a study of Ad26.COV2.S vaccination and SARS-CoV-2 variants. Here immunoSEQ multiplex PCR was the method, and the copy in TCRdb shows in-frame clones only, minus some. Altogether about 680,000 clones are present, around 89% being singletons, with the ten largest covering roughly 1.5%. Regarding treatment: around 19 received Ad26.COV2.S at low or high dose, single or two shots; about 5 received placebo; per-sample allocation not given. Day 63 after the first vaccine or placebo injection was the time point for sampling. The source material was peripheral blood, sampled in a trial of Ad26.COV2.S vaccine versus placebo. Every receptor here comes from a person between 18 and 60 years old who received the Ad26.COV2.S COVID-19 vaccine or a placebo.

J is TRBJ1-2 and V is TRBV18, with D tentatively TRBD1 (6 bases). The CDR3 spans 14 residues. Germline V CDR1 and CDR2: KGHSH, LQKENI. The V gene lost 3 bases and the J gene lost 0 bases, with 8 bases spanning the gap. The CDR3 loop is CASSPGTTNYGYTF. The CDR3 nucleotides read TGTGCCAGCTCACCCGGGACAACTAACTATGGCTACACCTTC.

The chain employs TRBV19 and TRBJ2-7; 9 nucleotides agree with TRBD2. The CDR3 consists of 15 residues. V lost 3 bases and J lost 2; bases outside the gene matches: 5. Germline V gene data show CDR1 as LNHDA and CDR2 as SQIVND (reference sequence). The CDR3 DNA follows: TGTGCCAGTAGTATTGTAGCGGGGGCCCCCTACGAGCAGTACTTC. It codes for CASSIVAGAPYEQYF. Using reference TRBV19 and TRBJ2-7 for the parts outside the CDR3, the full variable domain is DGGITQSPKYLFRKEGQNVTLSCEQNLNHDAMYWYRQDPGQGLRLIYYSQIVNDFQKGDIAEGYSVSREKKESFPLTVTSAQKNPTAFYLCASSIVAGAPYEQYFGPGTRLTVT.

The V gene is TRBV5-8, the J gene TRBJ2-1; TRBD1 matches 7 bases. From germline, CDR1 is SGHTS and CDR2 YDEGEE. The V gene end was trimmed by 1 base and the J gene end by 10 bases; junction bases not matched to a gene: 2. The CDR3 length is 12 residues. The CDR3 coding sequence is TGTGCCAGCAGCTTGTCAGGGGGAGAGCAGTTCTTC. Its protein is CASSLSGGEQFF.

This clone appeared a single time. DNA for the CDR3: TGTGCCAGCACCCACCGATGGGGGGAGACCCAGTACTTC. This gives the protein CASTHRWGETQYF. The chain has TRBV5-4 and TRBJ2-5, with D perhaps given as TRBD1 or TRBD2 (5 bases each). Per germline, CDR1 SGHNT and CDR2 YYREEE (reference sequence). The CDR3 length is 13 residues. Trimming shortened V by 6 bases and J by 5 bases, and 14 bases separated the two germline ends.

The gene calls are TRBV6-5 and TRBJ2-1; a weak D match, TRBD2 (6 bases). The CDR3 has 15 residues. CDR1 is MNHEY and CDR2 is SVGAGI in the germline V gene. Trimming shortened V by 7 bases and J by 8 bases, and 21 bases separated the two germline ends. CDR3 sequence reads: CASIRRVMLAYEQFF. The DNA of the CDR3 is TGTGCCAGCATTCGTAGAGTTATGCTAGCGTATGAGCAGTTCTTC.

The V call is TRBV2, the J call TRBJ1-5, with 8 bases identical to TRBD1. The germline gives CDR1 SNHLY, CDR2 FYNNEI. The V segment lost 5 bases and the J segment 4 bases; nucleotides outside the gene matches: 4. The CDR3 has 14 residues. The CDR3 bases are TGTGCCAGCAGTACGCGACAGGGGAATCAGCCCCAGCATTTT. This encodes CASSTRQGNQPQHF.

The rearrangement joins TRBV19 to TRBJ1-6; D not resolved. Trimming removed 5 bases from V and 10 bases from J, with 18 bases in between. The CDR3 is 15 amino acids. Per germline, CDR1 LNHDA and CDR2 SQIVND (reference sequence). CDR3 sequence (DNA): TGTGCCAGTAGTGCCAATGAGGGTGGCGGATCACCCCTCCACTTT. Its protein is CASSANEGGGSPLHF.

The chain has TRBV9 and TRBJ1-5, with a tentative D call TRBD1 (5 bases). From germline, CDR1 is SGDLS and CDR2 YYNGEE. The CDR3 consists of 14 residues. V was trimmed by 10 bases and J by 10 bases, leaving 24 bases between them. In DNA form, the CDR3 reads TGTGCCCGCCGCGGGGGGGAGGGAGGTTACCCCCAGCATTTT. As protein: CARRGGEGGYPQHF.

This clone was found once. The V call is TRBV30, the J call TRBJ1-5; D is perhaps TRBD1 (6 bases). V gave up 4 bases and J gave up 4 bases, with 11 bases separating them. This CDR3 comprises 13 residues. Germline loops: CDR1 GTSNPN, CDR2 SVGIG (reference sequence). CDR3 residues: CAWTLGQNQPQHF. CDR3 nucleotide sequence: TGTGCCTGGACCCTAGGACAGAATCAGCCCCAGCATTTT. Full variable domain (rest looked up from reference TRBV30 and TRBJ1-5): SQTIHQWPATLVQPVGSPLSLECTVEGTSNPNLYWYRQAAGRGLQLLFYSVGIGQISSEVPQNLSASRPQDRQFILSSKKLLLSDSGFYLCAWTLGQNQPQHFGDGTRLSIL.

This rearrangement joins TRBV4-1 to TRBJ2-5; 12 bases map to TRBD1. From germline, CDR1 is MGHRA and CDR2 YSYEKL. This CDR3 is 15 amino acids long. Trimming cost V 3 bases and J 4 bases; bases outside gene matches: 3. The CDR3 sequence is CASSQGQGAGETQYF. DNA for the CDR3: TGCGCCAGCAGCCAGGGACAGGGGGCAGGAGAGACCCAGTACTTC.

The rearrangement joins TRBV5-1 to TRBJ1-1; no firm D call. The CDR3 is made up of 16 amino acids. Germline V gives CDR1 SGHRS, CDR2 YFSETQ. Trimming pared 0 bases from V and 3 bases from J, leaving 15 bases between. The CDR3 nucleotides read TGCGCCAGCAGCTTGGCCCCTCTGGGTAGGGACACTGAAGCTTTCTTT. As protein: CASSLAPLGRDTEAFF. Variable domain in full (rest from reference TRBV5-1 and TRBJ1-1): KAGVTQTPRYLIKTRGQQVTLSCSPISGHRSVSWYQQTPGQGLQFLFEYFSETQRNKGNFPGRFSGRQFSNSRSEMNVSTLELGDSALYLCASSLAPLGRDTEAFFGQGTRLTVV.

V and J are TRBV7-2 and TRBJ1-1, with D unresolved. The CDR3 is 14 amino acids. V lost 3 bases and J lost 3, with 11 bases in between. The germline V gene has CDR1 SGHTA and CDR2 FQGNSA. The CDR3 nucleotides are TGTGCCAGCAGCTTTCAGCCCGGGGACACTGAAGCTTTCTTT. This codes for CASSFQPGDTEAFF. The full variable domain, completed using reference TRBV7-2 and TRBJ1-1, is GAGVSQSPSNKVTEKGKDVELRCDPISGHTALYWYRQSLGQGLEFLIYFQGNSAPDKSGLPSDRFSAERTGGSVSTLTIQRTQQEDSAVYLCASSFQPGDTEAFFGQGTRLTVV.

This chain joins TRBV7-3 and TRBJ2-5; no reliable D call. Per germline, CDR1 SGHTA and CDR2 FQGTGA. Trimming left V 2 bases short and J 5 bases short, with 15 bases between. The CDR3 runs to 15 residues. DNA of the CDR3: TGTGCCAGCAGCTTAGGCTCGCTAGTTGGGGAGACCCAGTACTTC. Translated, it gives CASSLGSLVGETQYF.

The gene calls are TRBV18 and TRBJ2-7; 10 bases fit TRBD1. This CDR3 comprises 15 residues. J was trimmed by 2 bases and V by 4 bases; bases with no gene match: 5. Per the germline V gene, CDR1 is KGHSH and CDR2 is LQKENI. The CDR3 nucleotides are TGTGCCAGCTCACAAGGGACAGGGGACGCCTACGAGCAGTACTTC. Translating it yields CASSQGTGDAYEQYF.

This clone turned up a few times. This rearrangement joins TRBV5-4 to TRBJ1-2; weak D call: TRBD1 (6 bases). The V gene lost 4 bases and the J gene lost 8 bases, with 15 bases spanning the gap. CDR3 size: 13 residues. The V gene's germline CDR1 is SGHNT and CDR2 YYREEE (reference sequence). This chain's CDR3 is CASSPYRVEGYTF. The CDR3 nucleotides read TGTGCCAGCAGCCCTTACAGGGTGGAAGGCTACACCTTC.

The gene calls are TRBV5-6 and TRBJ2-3; unclear D gene. V was shortened by 3 bases and J by 0 bases, with 14 bases between the two germline ends. The germline V gene has CDR1 SGHDT and CDR2 YYEEEE. The CDR3 consists of 16 residues. The CDR3 loop reads CASSSDRATSTDTQYF. The CDR3 DNA reads TGTGCCAGCAGCTCCGATAGGGCAACTAGCACAGATACGCAGTATTTT.

The V gene is TRBV24-1, the J gene TRBJ1-5; D ambiguous. The germline V and J ends were trimmed by 4 bases and 5 bases, with 8 bases remaining between them. In germline, CDR1 is KGHDR, CDR2 SFDVKD. The CDR3 runs 13 residues. The CDR3 loop reads CATSDPAYQPQHF. DNA for the CDR3: TGTGCCACCAGTGACCCTGCCTATCAGCCCCAGCATTTT.